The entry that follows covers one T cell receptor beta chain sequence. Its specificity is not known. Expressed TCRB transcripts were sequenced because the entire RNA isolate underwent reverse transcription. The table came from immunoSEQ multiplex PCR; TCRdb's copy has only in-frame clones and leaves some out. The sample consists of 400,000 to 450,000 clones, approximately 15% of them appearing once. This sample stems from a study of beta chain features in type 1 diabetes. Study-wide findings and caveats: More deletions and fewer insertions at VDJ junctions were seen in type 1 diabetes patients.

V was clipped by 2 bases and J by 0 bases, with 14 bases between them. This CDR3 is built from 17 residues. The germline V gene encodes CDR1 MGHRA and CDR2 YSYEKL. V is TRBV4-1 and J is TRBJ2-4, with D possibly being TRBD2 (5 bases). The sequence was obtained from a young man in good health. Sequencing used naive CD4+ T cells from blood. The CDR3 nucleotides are TGCGCCAGCAGCCAACCTACTAGTCCTCAAGCCAAAAACATTCAGTACTTC. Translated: CASSQPTSPQAKNIQYF.